A single TCR beta chain is shown here with its context. This specimen belongs to a study of blood T cell repertoires in COVID-19. Study in general: Specimens from acute and convalescent COVID-19 originated in the United States, Italy and Spain. From T cells, B-cell-depleted T cells, or PBMCs came the material, which was cDNA or gDNA.

V was clipped by 5 bases and J by 5 bases; unmatched bases: 7. Per the germline V gene, CDR1 is LGHNT and CDR2 is FRNRAP. The CDR3 has 16 amino acids. Authors' data handling: From reference gene primer amplification, estimates of nucleated cell counts were derived. Measured with immunoSEQ multiplex PCR; TCRdb has only the in-frame clones, and not every one. V and J calls and clone size are given by that table; D and trimming were obtained from the DNA. The table lists roughly 87,000 clones, more than 70% of them singletons. The chain is built from TRBV12-5 and TRBJ2-3, with 13 bases matching TRBD2. The sample was peripheral blood. This clonotype was sampled from a human donor in a cohort sampled during active COVID-19. The CDR3 nucleotides are TGTGCTAGTGGTCCGGGACTAGCGGGGATTGGAGATACGCAGTATTTT. Translated, it gives CASGPGLAGIGDTQYF.